Following are 13 T cell receptor beta chains from one sample sequenced in a study of OX40 agonist ivuxolimab in advanced cancers. Produced via immunoSEQ multiplex PCR; TCRdb's table is partial and in-frame only. The sample records under 75,000 clones, 91% being singletons. Here the sequenced sample was CD4+ or CD8+ T cells sorted from blood, taken in a trial of the OX40 agonist ivuxolimab. The receptors were gathered from an adult with an advanced solid tumor such as melanoma, head and neck, liver or kidney cancer.

This sequence joins TRBV11-1 and TRBJ2-5; D gene ambiguous. The CDR3 runs 15 residues. From germline, CDR1 is SGHAT and CDR2 FQDESV (reference sequence). V lost 2 bases to trimming and J lost 1 base, with 11 bases between them. The CDR3 DNA follows: TGTGCCAGCAGCTTATTGGCTCTTGGCCAAGAGACCCAGTACTTC. Its translation: CASSLLALGQETQYF.

This clone was counted between two and nine times. This sequence joins TRBV2 and TRBJ2-5, with D possibly matching TRBD2 (5 bases). Trimming took 3 bases from V and 5 from J, leaving 19 bases between them. Germline V gives CDR1 SNHLY, CDR2 FYNNEI. The CDR3 is 16 residues long. CDR3 residues: CASSDIPSRRGETQYF. The CDR3 nucleotides read TGTGCCAGCAGTGATATCCCTAGCCGGAGAGGGGAGACCCAGTACTTC.

J is TRBJ2-7 and V is TRBV2; D unresolved. Germline CDR1 is SNHLY and CDR2 is FYNNEI. V was clipped by 8 bases and J by 0 bases, with 11 bases between them. The length of the CDR3 is 13 residues. As DNA, the CDR3 is TGTGCCAGCTGGGCACCAGACTCCTACGAGCAGTACTTC. This codes for CASWAPDSYEQYF.

This sequence joins TRBV7-2 and TRBJ2-2; TRBD2 matches 12 bases. Germline loops: CDR1 SGHTA, CDR2 FQGNSA. The J segment lost 3 bases and the V segment lost 3 bases, leaving 5 bases of the junction unmatched. The length of the CDR3 is 17 residues. The CDR3 is CASSLTSGSFYTGELFF. The CDR3 DNA reads as TGTGCCAGCAGCTTGACTAGCGGGAGTTTTTACACCGGGGAGCTGTTTTTT. Based on the CDR3 plus reference TRBV7-2 and TRBJ2-2, the full variable domain is GAGVSQSPSNKVTEKGKDVELRCDPISGHTALYWYRQSLGQGLEFLIYFQGNSAPDKSGLPSDRFSAERTGGSVSTLTIQRTQQEDSAVYLCASSLTSGSFYTGELFFGEGSRLTVL.

The V gene is TRBV6-4, the J gene TRBJ2-7; D is unresolved. Per the germline V gene, CDR1 is MRHNA and CDR2 is SNTAGT. This CDR3 is built from 16 residues. V gave up 9 bases and J gave up 0 bases, with 21 bases separating them. The CDR3 loop reads CARCMPDRQVSYEQYF. The CDR3 nucleotides read TGTGCCAGATGCATGCCTGACCGACAAGTCTCCTACGAGCAGTACTTC.

This clone turned up a few times. The chain couples TRBV7-9 to TRBJ1-1; 7 bases are a match to TRBD1. J lost 4 bases, V lost 5 bases, and 7 bases had no gene match. The CDR3 length is 14 residues. Germline-derived CDR1 and CDR2 are SEHNR and FQNEAQ (reference sequence). In DNA form, the CDR3 reads TGTGCCAGCAGCGTTCTACAGGGGTCCACTGAAGCTTTCTTT. This codes for CASSVLQGSTEAFF.

The chain is built from TRBV7-8 and TRBJ2-1; 10 nucleotides line up with TRBD2. Germline CDR1 reads SGHVS; CDR2 reads FQNEAQ. There are 16 residues in the CDR3. V lost 6 bases and J lost 5; bases outside the gene matches: 10. CDR3 DNA sequence: TGTGCCAGCAGACGATTCACCGGGACTAGCGACAATGAGCAGTTCTTC. Its translation: CASRRFTGTSDNEQFF.

This clone was seen more than once but under ten times. V gene TRBV28 combines with J gene TRBJ2-3, with 7 bases fitting TRBD2. V shed 7 bases, J shed 0 bases, and the junction held 10 bases outside the gene matches. This CDR3 has 16 residues. CDR1 is MDHEN, CDR2 SYDVKM, per germline. CDR3 nucleotides: TGTGCCAGCAACTGGGGTCGGGACTACAGCACAGATACGCAGTATTTT. Its protein is CASNWGRDYSTDTQYF.

The chain is built from TRBV27 and TRBJ2-1, with TRBD2 matching over 11 bases. The CDR3 consists of 19 residues. CDR1 is MNHEY, CDR2 SMNVEV, per germline (reference sequence). Unmatched junction bases numbered 13, after V lost 3 bases and J lost 3 bases. CDR3 region: CASSFPYLTSGGLYNEQFF. CDR3 coding DNA: TGTGCCAGCAGTTTCCCATATCTAACTAGCGGGGGCCTCTACAATGAGCAGTTCTTC.

The chain joins TRBV27 to TRBJ2-7, with 8 positions matching TRBD1. Germline assignment: CDR1 MNHEY and CDR2 SMNVEV (reference sequence). This CDR3 spans 15 amino acids. With V trimmed by 7 bases and J by 7 bases, 15 bases remained unmatched. CDR3 sequence (DNA): TGTGCCAGCACTAGAGCGGACAGGGCCGTTTATGAGCAGTACTTC. It translates to CASTRADRAVYEQYF.

The count of this clone is one. This chain connects TRBV2 to TRBJ2-5, with a tentative D call TRBD1 (7 bases). Trimming took off 3 bases at V and 5 bases at J, with 22 bases between the two ends. Germline V gene sequence: CDR1 SNHLY, CDR2 FYNNEI. This CDR3 is 17 amino acids long. CDR3 coding DNA: TGTGCCAGCAGTGACCTACGACAGGGAGGCCTTTCGGAGACCCAGTACTTC. It codes for CASSDLRQGGLSETQYF.

The rearrangement links TRBV27 to TRBJ2-1, with 7 bases identical to TRBD1. The V segment lost 3 bases and the J segment 4 bases; nucleotides outside the gene matches: 6. CDR3 length: 15 amino acids. Germline V gives CDR1 MNHEY, CDR2 SMNVEV (reference sequence). The DNA for the CDR3 is TGTGCCAGCAGTTTCGACAGGGTAGTTTACAATGAGCAGTTCTTC. It specifies CASSFDRVVYNEQFF.

The chain joins TRBV2 to TRBJ2-7; 9 nucleotides align to TRBD1. After removal of 6 bases from V and 6 bases from J, the junction contained 6 bases not matched to a gene. The CDR3 totals 13 residues. Per the germline V gene, CDR1 is SNHLY and CDR2 is FYNNEI. The CDR3 DNA reads TGTGCCAGCAGAGGGACAGGGCCGGCCGAGCAGTACTTC. It is translated as CASRGTGPAEQYF.